This TCR beta chain was sequenced for a study of T cells in Graves' hyperthyroidism and ophthalmopathy. CDR3 length: 17 residues. With 3 bases removed from V and 3 bases from J, the gap between germline ends came to 19 bases. The V gene's germline CDR1 is KGHSH and CDR2 LQKENI. TCR beta CDR3 sequences were amplified from RNA transcripts. HTBI primers drove first-round RT-PCR of the TCR CDR3. One entry per CDR3 protein results from TCRdb running MiXCR on the multiplex PCR reads. The table has 650,000 to 750,000 distinct CDR3 sequences, 12% to 15% seen once. J is TRBJ2-3 and V is TRBV18; D is unresolved. The material sequenced was blood. The TCR originated in a woman between 18 and 30 years old with Graves' hyperthyroidism. The CDR3 is CASSPPGKYSSTDTQYF. The CDR3 bases are TGTGCCAGCTCACCGCCCGGAAAATATAGCAGTACAGATACGCAGTATTTT.